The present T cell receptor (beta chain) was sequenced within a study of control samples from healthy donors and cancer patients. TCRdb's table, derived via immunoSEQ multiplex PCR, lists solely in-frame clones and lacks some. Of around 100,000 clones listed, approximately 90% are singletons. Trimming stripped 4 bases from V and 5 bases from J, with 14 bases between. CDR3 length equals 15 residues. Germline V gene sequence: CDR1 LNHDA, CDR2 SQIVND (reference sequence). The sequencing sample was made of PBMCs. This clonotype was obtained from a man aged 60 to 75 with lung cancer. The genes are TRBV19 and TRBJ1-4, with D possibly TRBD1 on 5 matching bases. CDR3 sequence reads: CASSKAGLINEKLFF. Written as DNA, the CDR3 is TGTGCCAGTAGTAAGGCAGGGTTAATCAATGAAAAACTGTTTTTT.